This entry describes one TCR beta chain. What it binds is not known. CDR1 and CDR2 from the germline V gene are LNHDA and SQIVND (reference sequence). V lost 4 bases and J lost 8; bases outside the gene matches: 10. The CDR3 totals 17 residues. The data were taken from a study of somatic mutations in cytotoxic T cells in rheumatoid arthritis. Study at large: Immediately following diagnosis and ahead of any treatment, patient blood (less than 31 ml EDTA) was drawn. Study results and caveats: Within 8 of 65 patients, the single biggest CD8+ clone made up more than 20% of CD8+ cells. In rheumatoid arthritis patients, the slight underrepresentation of TRBV07 was not adjusted for multiple comparisons.

This table comes from immunoSEQ multiplex PCR, and its TCRdb copy is limited to in-frame clones, with some not included. The data show about 7,100 clones, around four fifths seen once. The study pulled out CD4+ and CD8+ cells with positive magnetic bead selection and then checked their purity by flow cytometry. The receptor comes from an adult with rheumatoid arthritis. This chain links TRBV19 with TRBJ2-4; 14 positions agree with TRBD2. Sequenced input: CD8+ T cells sorted from blood. DNA for the CDR3: TGTGCCAGTAGTACCAGGGGGACTAGCGGGGGTAAAGACATTCAGTACTTC. Translation gives CASSTRGTSGGKDIQYF. The full variable domain, rest sourced from reference TRBV19 and TRBJ2-4, is DGGITQSPKYLFRKEGQNVTLSCEQNLNHDAMYWYRQDPGQGLRLIYYSQIVNDFQKGDIAEGYSVSREKKESFPLTVTSAQKNPTAFYLCASSTRGTSGGKDIQYFGAGTRLSVL.